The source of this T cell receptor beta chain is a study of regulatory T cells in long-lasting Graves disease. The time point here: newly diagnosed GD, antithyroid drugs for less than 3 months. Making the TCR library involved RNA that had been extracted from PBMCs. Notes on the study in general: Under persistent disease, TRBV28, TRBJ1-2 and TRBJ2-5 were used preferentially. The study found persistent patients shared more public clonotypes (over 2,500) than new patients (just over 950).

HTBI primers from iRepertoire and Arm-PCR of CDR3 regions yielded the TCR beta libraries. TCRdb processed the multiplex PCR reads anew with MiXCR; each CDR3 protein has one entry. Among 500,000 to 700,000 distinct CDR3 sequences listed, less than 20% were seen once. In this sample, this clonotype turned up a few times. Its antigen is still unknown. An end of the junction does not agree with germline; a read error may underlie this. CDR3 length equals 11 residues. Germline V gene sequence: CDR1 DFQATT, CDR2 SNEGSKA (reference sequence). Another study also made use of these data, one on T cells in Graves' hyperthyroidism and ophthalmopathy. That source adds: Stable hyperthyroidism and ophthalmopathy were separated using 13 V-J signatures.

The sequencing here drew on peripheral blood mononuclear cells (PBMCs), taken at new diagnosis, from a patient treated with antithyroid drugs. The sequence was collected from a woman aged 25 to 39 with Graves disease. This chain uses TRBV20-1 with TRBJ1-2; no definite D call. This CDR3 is CSARPNYGYTF. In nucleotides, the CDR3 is TGCAGTGCTAGACCTAATTATGGCTACACCTTC.